The rows below give T cell receptor beta chains drawn from one sample of a study of blood T cell repertoires in COVID-19. Sequencing used immunoSEQ multiplex PCR; TCRdb keeps in-frame clones, though not all of them. The table records roughly 90,000 clones, around 86% of them present only once. The specimen sequenced was peripheral blood. Source of these receptors: a woman aged 70 to 79 with acute or convalescent COVID-19. CDR3s include the opening cysteine and the closing phenylalanine or tryptophan. The D gene is left open where the match is weak. Only part of the rows carry a size: once, few, many, or a class if the clone is expanded.

v_gene	d_gene	abundance	j_gene	CDR3aa	CDR3nt
TRBV9	-	-	TRBJ1-2	CASSVDFEDYGYTF	TGTGCCAGCAGCGTAGATTTCGAGGACTATGGCTACACCTTC
TRBV9	TRBD1	once	TRBJ1-2	CASSTYRGGYTF	TGTGCCAGCAGCACCTACAGGGGTGGCTACACCTTC
TRBV11-3	-	-	TRBJ2-5	CASSFSRGQETQYF	TGTGCCAGCAGCTTCTCCAGAGGGCAAGAGACCCAGTACTTC
TRBV29-1	-	-	TRBJ1-2	CSVGQLNYGYTF	TGCAGCGTTGGACAGTTGAACTATGGCTACACCTTC
TRBV6-5	-	-	TRBJ2-3	CASRTDHFTGTQYF	TGTGCCAGCAGGACGGACCATTTTACGGGGACGCAGTATTTT
TRBV5-1	-	-	TRBJ1-4	CASTTGSTNEKLFF	TGCGCCAGCACGACAGGTTCAACTAATGAAAAACTGTTTTTT
TRBV5-1	-	-	TRBJ2-1	CASSPRTGNHEQFF	TGCGCCAGCAGCCCGCGAACAGGGAATCATGAGCAGTTCTTC
TRBV4-1	TRBD1	few	TRBJ1-4	CASSQVGGQQNEKLFF	TGCGCCAGCAGCCAAGTGGGGGGACAGCAAAATGAAAAACTGTTTTTT
TRBV6-5	-	-	TRBJ2-7	CASSYSISRARIEQYF	TGTGCCAGCAGTTACTCCATCAGCAGGGCTAGAATAGAGCAGTACTTC
TRBV6-5	-	-	TRBJ1-6	CASLLSYNSPLHF	TGTGCCAGCTTGTTATCCTATAATTCACCCCTCCACTTT
TRBV28	-	-	TRBJ1-2	CASSFDPTGSFYGYTF	TGTGCCAGCAGTTTTGACCCAACAGGTTCTTTCTATGGCTACACCTTC
TRBV6-5	TRBD1	-	TRBJ2-7	CASVPRTGPYEQYF	TGTGCCAGCGTCCCCCGGACAGGGCCCTACGAGCAGTACTTC
TRBV11-3	-	-	TRBJ2-3	CASSLDGGTDTQYF	TGTGCCAGCAGCTTAGACGGAGGCACAGATACGCAGTATTTT
TRBV10-2	-	few	TRBJ1-1	CASSESGGIRAFF	TGCGCCAGTAGCGAGTCGGGGGGGATCAGAGCTTTCTTT
TRBV9	-	-	TRBJ2-1	CVSSVGGGAHNEQFF	TGTGTCAGCAGCGTAGGAGGGGGGGCCCACAATGAGCAGTTCTTC
TRBV6-4	-	once	TRBJ2-3	CASKTHPSTDTQYF	TGTGCCAGCAAAACTCACCCTAGCACAGATACGCAGTATTTT
TRBV19	-	-	TRBJ1-5	CASSIHGGGASQPQHF	TGTGCCAGTAGTATCCATGGTGGGGGGGCCAGTCAGCCCCAGCATTTT
TRBV20-1	TRBD1	few	TRBJ2-3	CSASGQGAIGTDTQYF	TGCAGTGCTAGTGGACAGGGGGCGATTGGCACAGATACGCAGTATTTT
TRBV9	TRBD1	-	TRBJ1-2	CASTQGAPNYGYTF	TGTGCCAGCACCCAGGGGGCCCCTAACTATGGCTACACCTTC
TRBV9	TRBD1	few	TRBJ1-2	CASSVTDRAHNYGYTF	TGTGCCAGCAGCGTAACCGACAGGGCCCATAACTATGGCTACACCTTC
TRBV5-6	TRBD1	-	TRBJ2-5	CASSLAGGGETQYF	TGTGCCAGCAGCTTGGCAGGGGGCGGGGAGACCCAGTACTTC
TRBV27	-	-	TRBJ2-7	CASSSLSPYEQYF	TGTGCCAGCAGTTCCCTTTCTCCCTACGAGCAGTACTTC
TRBV7-8	TRBD1	-	TRBJ2-1	CASSGQGMANEQFF	TGTGCCAGCAGCGGACAGGGTATGGCAAATGAGCAGTTCTTC
TRBV20-1	TRBD2	-	TRBJ2-5	CSASGGGSLETQYF	TGCAGTGCTAGTGGGGGGGGGTCATTAGAGACCCAGTACTTC
TRBV9	-	many	TRBJ1-4	CASSPTPSNEKLFF	TGTGCCAGCAGTCCCACACCAAGTAATGAAAAACTGTTTTTT
TRBV9	-	once	TRBJ1-1	CASSVGVGEGHTEAFF	TGTGCCAGCAGCGTAGGAGTAGGGGAAGGGCACACTGAAGCTTTCTTT
TRBV2	TRBD1	-	TRBJ1-6	CASSGGTGGSPLHF	TGTGCCAGCAGTGGAGGGACAGGGGGATCACCCCTCCACTTT
TRBV6-6	-	-	TRBJ1-5	CASSYEEGWDQPQHF	TGTGCCAGCAGTTACGAGGAGGGGTGGGATCAGCCCCAGCATTTT
TRBV2	TRBD2	-	TRBJ2-1	CASSDFSRGGLYNEQFF	TGTGCCAGCAGTGATTTCTCGCGGGGGGGCCTCTACAATGAGCAGTTCTTC
TRBV7-2	-	-	TRBJ2-5	CASSLTQATPGETQYF	TGTGCCAGCAGCTTAACACAAGCTACTCCCGGGGAGACCCAGTACTTC
TRBV3-1/TRBV3-2	-	-	TRBJ1-1	CASSQDQQTNTEAFF	TGTGCCAGCAGCCAAGACCAACAGACGAACACTGAAGCTTTCTTT
TRBV11-2	TRBD1	few	TRBJ2-7	CASSLDETGLREQYF	TGTGCCAGCAGCTTAGATGAGACAGGGCTACGCGAGCAGTACTTC
TRBV29-1	-	-	TRBJ2-7	CSVSLGGGAYEQYF	TGCAGCGTAAGCCTCGGAGGTGGGGCCTACGAGCAGTACTTC
TRBV7-9	TRBD2	-	TRBJ2-3	CASSYRTSGGTDTQYF	TGTGCCAGCAGCTACCGGACTAGCGGGGGTACAGATACGCAGTATTTT
TRBV30	-	-	TRBJ1-2	CAWSRTLYGYTF	TGTGCCTGGAGTAGGACACTCTATGGCTACACCTTC
TRBV12-5	-	few	TRBJ1-4	CASGFIIAGASNEKLFF	TGTGCTAGTGGTTTCATAATAGCAGGGGCCAGTAATGAAAAACTGTTTTTT
TRBV27	TRBD1	few	TRBJ2-1	CASCDWDRASNEQFF	TGTGCCAGCTGTGATTGGGACAGAGCCTCCAATGAGCAGTTCTTC
TRBV19	TRBD2	-	TRBJ2-7	CASSVTSGDSYEQYF	TGTGCCAGTAGTGTTACTAGCGGGGACTCCTACGAGCAGTACTTC
TRBV7-9	-	once	TRBJ1-2	CASSDTQGYGYTF	TGTGCCAGCAGCGACACCCAGGGTTATGGCTACACCTTC
TRBV27	TRBD2	-	TRBJ2-7	CASSSPTSGSYEQYF	TGTGCCAGCAGTAGCCCGACTAGCGGGTCTTACGAGCAGTACTTC
TRBV9	-	-	TRBJ1-1	CASSSYSGTAEAFF	TGTGCCAGCAGCTCTTACAGCGGTACCGCTGAAGCTTTCTTT
TRBV5-1	-	once	TRBJ1-1	CASSLGTGWNTEAFF	TGCGCCAGCAGCTTGGGTACGGGATGGAACACTGAAGCTTTCTTT
TRBV5-1	TRBD2	-	TRBJ2-3	CASSPGGADTQYF	TGCGCCAGCAGCCCCGGGGGGGCAGATACGCAGTATTTT
TRBV6-1	-	-	TRBJ2-3	CASSEGTRFVWTDTQYF	TGTGCCAGCAGTGAAGGTACACGCTTCGTCTGGACAGATACGCAGTATTTT